This T cell receptor beta chain derives from a study of spatial heterogeneity in lung cancer. This clonotype has just a few counts. Its specificity is not known. General study points: Tracking of tumor mutation counts was seen in expanded intratumoral alpha and beta TCR counts.

TCRdb reprocessed the 5' RACE reads via MiXCR and lists one record per CDR3 protein. The sample contains under 12,000 distinct CDR3 sequences, about 5% of which appear only once. The CDR3 loop spans 15 amino acids. V was shortened by 1 base and J by 0 bases, with 8 bases between the two germline ends. CDR1 is MGHRA and CDR2 is YSYEKL in the germline V gene. Time point specified: sample taken at primary tumor resection. The sample was lung tumor tissue, taken at surgery. The V and J genes are TRBV4-1 and TRBJ2-3, with D maybe TRBD2 (6 bases). The TCR comes from a male donor with early-stage non-small cell lung cancer. The CDR3 loop is CASSQVSGSTDTQYF. CDR3 nucleotide sequence: TGCGCCAGCAGCCAAGTAAGCGGGAGCACAGATACGCAGTATTTT.